A selection of T cell receptor beta chains follows, all from one sample in a study of patients and donors after allogeneic stem cell transplantation. Each CDR3 protein is one row after TCRdb ran MiXCR on the RT-PCR reads. The sample records a few hundred thousand distinct CDR3 sequences, around an eighth being singletons. The sequenced material came from blood, either unsorted or a sorted T cell fraction (not recorded which). Receptor source: a human donor who was either an allogeneic HSCT recipient or a stem cell or donor lymphocyte infusion donor (not recorded which). It is not recorded whose cells these are; they may come from a transplant donor. The CDR3 runs from the conserved cysteine through the conserved F or W. A D gene is named only where the DNA matches it firmly.

>TRBJ2-1|TRBV5-1|TRBD2
CASSLPSGKNEQFF
>TRBJ1-2|TRBV6-1|NA
CASKIAVWRGSYGYTF
>TRBJ1-1|TRBV5-1|NA
CASLDIMNTEAFF
>TRBJ1-2|TRBV9|NA
CASSVDGGGYGYTF
>TRBJ2-7|TRBV24-1|NA
CATSDSGTSYEQYF
>TRBJ2-5|TRBV4-2|NA
CASSLEEGRETQYF
>TRBJ1-2|TRBV10-3|NA
CAKTRDGYGYTF
>TRBJ1-2|TRBV20-1|NA
CSARDQSGVAHYGYTF
>TRBJ2-5|TRBV24-1|TRBD1
CATSDGTDSQETQYF
>TRBJ1-1|TRBV5-1|TRBD1
CASSADPGTATEAFF
>TRBJ1-1|TRBV15|NA
CATREWGEAFF
>TRBJ2-1|TRBV25-1|TRBD2
CASSEPGGPFEQFF
>TRBJ1-2|TRBV6-2/TRBV6-3|NA
CASRPTRAGTNYGYTF
>TRBJ2-1|TRBV10-2|NA
CASGRTAGNNEQFF
>TRBJ1-2|TRBV2|TRBD1
CASSGQGPDYGYTF
>TRBJ2-1|TRBV5-1|NA
CASSWGSGDEQFF
>TRBJ2-1|TRBV3-1|NA
CASSAGWAGRGNEQFF
>TRBJ2-1|TRBV6-1|TRBD2
CATLPGTISSYNEQFF
>TRBJ2-7|TRBV6-1|NA
CASSVSGYEQYF
>TRBJ2-7|TRBV4-3|TRBD1
CASSQRTGAYEQYF
>TRBJ2-1|TRBV7-2|TRBD1
CASSRGQGSYNEQFF
>TRBJ2-2|TRBV18|NA
CASSPWANTGELFF
>TRBJ2-5|TRBV6-1|NA
CASSETAGTQYF
>TRBJ2-2|TRBV2|NA
CASKGIGGGTGELFF
>TRBJ1-2|TRBV7-8|NA
CASSLVRQGPYGYTF
>TRBJ2-7|TRBV14|NA
CASSPVLQGPYEQYF
>TRBJ2-1|TRBV7-6|TRBD2
CASSFAGLAREQFF
>TRBJ2-7|TRBV7-8|NA
CASSSTGSSYEQYF
>TRBJ2-1|TRBV7-7|TRBD1
CASSLGTGVSNEQFF
>TRBJ2-7|TRBV12-5|NA
CASGLSRTGMDEQYF
>TRBJ2-7|TRBV6-2/TRBV6-3|NA
CASSSPNPYEQYF
>TRBJ2-5|TRBV5-1|NA
CASSRDGGAKTQYF
>TRBJ1-4|TRBV6-1|NA
CASSDGTYNEKLFF
>TRBJ1-2|TRBV20-1|TRBD1
CSAQTGWGYGYTF
>TRBJ2-2|TRBV12-3/TRBV12-4|NA
CASSSPLGGRTGELFF
>TRBJ2-2|TRBV5-1|TRBD1
CASSLQGTGELFF
>TRBJ2-5|TRBV19|NA
CASSTAQTYPSETQYF
>TRBJ1-2|TRBV6-5|NA
CASSYNEGSYGYTF
>TRBJ2-5|TRBV18|NA
CASSSGQLQETQYF